This T cell receptor beta chain is from a study of T cell repertoires in cytomegalovirus infection. TCRdb ran MiXCR on the reads and lists one entry per CDR3 protein. This table has 450,000 to 600,000 distinct CDR3 sequences, 33% appearing once. The sample holds many counts of this clonotype. Its antigen is currently unknown. CDR1 and CDR2 (germline): SGHTA, FQGNSA. The CDR3 covers 14 residues. J gave up 6 bases and V 4 bases, and 6 bases lay outside the gene matches. The TCR comes from a human donor in good health (CMV status not recorded). Some clones in this sample may be carry-over from other donors' samples. The rearrangement uses TRBV7-2 and TRBJ1-3, with 7 bases identical to TRBD1. The sample here was cultured PBMCs, taken from culture after CMV antigen stimulation. The CDR3 reads CASSSRQGENTIYF. CDR3 nucleotide sequence: TGTGCCAGCAGCTCCAGACAGGGCGAAAACACCATATATTTT.